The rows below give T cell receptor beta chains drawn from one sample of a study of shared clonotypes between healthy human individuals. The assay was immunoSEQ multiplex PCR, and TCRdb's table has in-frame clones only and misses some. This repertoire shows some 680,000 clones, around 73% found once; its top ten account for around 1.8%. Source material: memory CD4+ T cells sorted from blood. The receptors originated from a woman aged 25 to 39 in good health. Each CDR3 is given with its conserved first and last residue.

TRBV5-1 CASSTGGNTIYF
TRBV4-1 CASPETRGYEQYF
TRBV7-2 CASSLADGGWDTQYF
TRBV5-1 CASSLSSSSYNEQFF
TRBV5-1 CASSRESDGYTF
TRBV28 CASSLIEQGRNTIYF
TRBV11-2 CASSLQWTYYEQYF
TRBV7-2 CASSLDALSNQPQHF
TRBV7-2 CASMREAGEAGANVLTF
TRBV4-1 CASSQGASLHF
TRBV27 CASSLDPRGEQYF
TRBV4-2 CASSRGRTGELFF
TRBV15 CATSRTWTDNTEAFF
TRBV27 CASRRTGGAGTEAFF
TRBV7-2 CASSVGNAARELFF
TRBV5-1 CASSNDGSYGYTF
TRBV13 CASSSHGGNQPQHF
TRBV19 CATSKDRNTEAFF
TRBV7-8 CASSFAGLYNEQFF
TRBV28 CASSPDGTGGYTF
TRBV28 CASSYRGRGAEKLFF
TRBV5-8 CASSLGTSGLVTDTQYF
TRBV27 CASSSLPTGRRWANVLTF
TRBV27 CASSLSGGAGTDTQYF
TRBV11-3 CASSIDGTGELFF
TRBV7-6 CASSKYGGVGGEQFF
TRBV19 CASSIGSGIGGNEQFF
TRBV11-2 CASSLDRLARGNEQFF
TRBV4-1 CASSQPGQGRYTEAFF
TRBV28 CASLNNENTEAFF
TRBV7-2 CASSKRQVRSGEQYF
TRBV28 CASRPSPLAGAYEQYF
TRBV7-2 CASSLQRNTEAFF
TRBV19 CASAAIDLGSGELFF
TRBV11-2 CASSLWTSGTDTQYF
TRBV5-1 CASSSRQGDSTDTQYF
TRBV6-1 CASTPDRGQVEAFF
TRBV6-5 CASSSGGSEQYF
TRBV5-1 CASMDSASESFF
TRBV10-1 CASSSGLGYNEQFF
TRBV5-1 CASSLEGGYEQYF
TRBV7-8 CASSLPTGNYGYTF
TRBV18 CASSPQSGSDQPQHF
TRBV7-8 CASSLLGSRVETQYF
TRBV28 CASSPPGGAKNIQYF
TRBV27 CASRLAGPYQETQYF
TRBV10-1 CASSESGGVPTDTQYF
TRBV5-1 CASSFGGDSNTEAFF
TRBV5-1 CASSLSGSYSNQPQHF
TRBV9 CASSVVGAQNEQFF
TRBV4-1 CASSQDQWEARNYGYTF